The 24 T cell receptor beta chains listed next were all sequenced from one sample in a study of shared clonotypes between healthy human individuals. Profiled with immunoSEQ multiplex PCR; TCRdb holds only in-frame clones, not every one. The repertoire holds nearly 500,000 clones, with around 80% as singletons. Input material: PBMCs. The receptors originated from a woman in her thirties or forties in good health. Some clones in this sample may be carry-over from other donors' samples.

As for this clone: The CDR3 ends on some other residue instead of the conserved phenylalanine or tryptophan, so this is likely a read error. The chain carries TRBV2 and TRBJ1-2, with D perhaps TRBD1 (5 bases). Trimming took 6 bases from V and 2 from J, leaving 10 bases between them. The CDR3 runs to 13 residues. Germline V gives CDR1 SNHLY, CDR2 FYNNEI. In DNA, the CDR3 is TGTGCCAGCAGGGTACAGGTAAACTATGGCTACACCTCC. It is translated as CASRVQVNYGYTS.

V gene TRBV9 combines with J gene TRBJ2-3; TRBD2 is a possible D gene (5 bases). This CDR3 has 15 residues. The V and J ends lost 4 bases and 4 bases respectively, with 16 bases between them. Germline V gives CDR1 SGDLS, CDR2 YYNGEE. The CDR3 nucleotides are TGTGCCAGCAGCCCCCGACTAAGCGTACCAGATACGCAGTATTTT. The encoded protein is CASSPRLSVPDTQYF.

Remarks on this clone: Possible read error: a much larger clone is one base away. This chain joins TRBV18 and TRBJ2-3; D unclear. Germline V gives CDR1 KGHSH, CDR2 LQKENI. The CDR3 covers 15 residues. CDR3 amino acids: CASSPIVHTTDTRYF. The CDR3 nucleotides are TGTGCCAGCTCACCAATCGTACACACCACAGATACGCGGTATTTT.

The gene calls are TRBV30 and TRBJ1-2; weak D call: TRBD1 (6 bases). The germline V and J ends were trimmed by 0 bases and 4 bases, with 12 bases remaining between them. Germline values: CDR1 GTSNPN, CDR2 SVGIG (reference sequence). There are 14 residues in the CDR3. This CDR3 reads CAWSVLTGLYGYTF. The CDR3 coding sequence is TGTGCCTGGAGTGTACTCACAGGGCTCTATGGCTACACCTTC.

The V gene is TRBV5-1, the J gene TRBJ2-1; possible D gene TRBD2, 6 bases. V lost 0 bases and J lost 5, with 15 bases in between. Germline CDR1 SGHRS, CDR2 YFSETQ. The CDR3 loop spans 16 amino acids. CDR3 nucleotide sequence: TGCGCCAGCAGCTTGGCCTGGGGGAGGACTAACAATGAGCAGTTCTTC. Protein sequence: CASSLAWGRTNNEQFF.

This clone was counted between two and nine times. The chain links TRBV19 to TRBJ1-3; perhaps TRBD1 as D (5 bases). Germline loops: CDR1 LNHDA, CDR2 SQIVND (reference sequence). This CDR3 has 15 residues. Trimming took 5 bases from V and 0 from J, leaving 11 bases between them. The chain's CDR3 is CASSVDSYSGNTIYF. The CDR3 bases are TGTGCCAGTAGTGTTGACAGCTACTCTGGAAACACCATATATTTT.

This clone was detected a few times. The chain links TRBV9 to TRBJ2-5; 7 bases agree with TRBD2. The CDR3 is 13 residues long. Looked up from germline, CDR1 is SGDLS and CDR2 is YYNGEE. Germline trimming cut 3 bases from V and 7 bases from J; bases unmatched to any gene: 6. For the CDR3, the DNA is TGTGCCAGCAGCGCGGGACTATCGGGGACCCAGTACTTC. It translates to CASSAGLSGTQYF.

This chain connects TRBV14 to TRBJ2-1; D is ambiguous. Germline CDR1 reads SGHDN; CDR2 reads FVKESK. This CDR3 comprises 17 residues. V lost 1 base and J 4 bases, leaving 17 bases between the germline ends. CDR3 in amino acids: CASSQAGEALLYNEQFF. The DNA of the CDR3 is TGTGCCAGCAGCCAAGCAGGAGAAGCTCTCCTGTACAATGAGCAGTTCTTC.

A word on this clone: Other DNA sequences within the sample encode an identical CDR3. CDR3 sequence: CASSPPGEAYEQYF. In DNA, the CDR3 is TGTGCCAGCTCACCACCGGGAGAGGCCTACGAGCAGTACTTC. The chain carries TRBV18 and TRBJ2-7, with a weak D call TRBD2 (5 bases). Germline V gene sequence: CDR1 KGHSH, CDR2 LQKENI. Trimming cost V 0 bases and J 2 bases, with 8 bases left between them. This CDR3 contains 14 residues.

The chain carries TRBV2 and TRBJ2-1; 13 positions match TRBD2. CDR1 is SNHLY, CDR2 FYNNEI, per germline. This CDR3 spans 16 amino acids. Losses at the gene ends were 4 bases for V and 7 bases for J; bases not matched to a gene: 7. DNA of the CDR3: TGTGCCAGCAGTGCCGGACTAGCGGGAGATGGTAATGAGCAGTTCTTC. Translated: CASSAGLAGDGNEQFF. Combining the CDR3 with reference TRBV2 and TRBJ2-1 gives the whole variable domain EPEVTQTPSHQVTQMGQEVILRCVPISNHLYFYWYRQILGQKVEFLVSFYNNEISEKSEIFDDQFSVERPDGSNFTLKIRSTKLEDSAMYFCASSAGLAGDGNEQFFGPGTRLTVL.

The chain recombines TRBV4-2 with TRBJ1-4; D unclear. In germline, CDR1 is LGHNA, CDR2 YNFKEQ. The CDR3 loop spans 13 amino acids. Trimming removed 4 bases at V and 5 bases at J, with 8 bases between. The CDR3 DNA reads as TGTGCCAGCAGCCTCGGGCCAAATGAAAAACTGTTTTTT. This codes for CASSLGPNEKLFF.

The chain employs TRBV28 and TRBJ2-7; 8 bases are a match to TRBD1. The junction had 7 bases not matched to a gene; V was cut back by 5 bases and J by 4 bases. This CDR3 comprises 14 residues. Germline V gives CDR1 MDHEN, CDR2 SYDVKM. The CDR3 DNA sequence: TGTGCCAGCAGTCCCCACGACAGGGGATACGAGCAGTACTTC. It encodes CASSPHDRGYEQYF.

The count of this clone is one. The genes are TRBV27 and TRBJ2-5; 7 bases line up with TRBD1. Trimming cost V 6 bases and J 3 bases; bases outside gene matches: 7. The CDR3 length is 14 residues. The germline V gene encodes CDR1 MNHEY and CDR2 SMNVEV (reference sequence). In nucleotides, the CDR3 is TGTGCCAGCAGAGATGTAGGGGGCAAAGAGACCCAGTACTTC. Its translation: CASRDVGGKETQYF.

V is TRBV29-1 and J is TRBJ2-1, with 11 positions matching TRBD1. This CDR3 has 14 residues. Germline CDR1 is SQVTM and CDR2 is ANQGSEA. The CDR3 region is CTTLRDRGVNEQFF. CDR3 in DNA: TGCACCACCTTAAGGGACAGGGGGGTCAATGAGCAGTTCTTC.

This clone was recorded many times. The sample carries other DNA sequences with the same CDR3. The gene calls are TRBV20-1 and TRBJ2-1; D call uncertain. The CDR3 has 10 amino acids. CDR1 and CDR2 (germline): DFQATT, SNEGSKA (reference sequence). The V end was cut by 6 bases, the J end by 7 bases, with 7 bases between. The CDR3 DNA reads TGCAGTGCCCTGGTAAATGAGCAGTTCTTC. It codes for CSALVNEQFF.

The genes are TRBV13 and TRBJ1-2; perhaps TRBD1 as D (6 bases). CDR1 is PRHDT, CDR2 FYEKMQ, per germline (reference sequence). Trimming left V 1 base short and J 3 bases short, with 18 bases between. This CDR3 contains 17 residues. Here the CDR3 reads CASSLDRWGARDYGYTF. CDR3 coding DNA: TGTGCCAGCAGCTTAGACAGATGGGGGGCTAGGGACTATGGCTACACCTTC.

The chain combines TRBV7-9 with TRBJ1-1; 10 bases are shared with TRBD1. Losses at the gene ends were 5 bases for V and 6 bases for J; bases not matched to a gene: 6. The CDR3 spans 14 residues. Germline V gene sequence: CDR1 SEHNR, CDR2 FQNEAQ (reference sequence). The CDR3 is CASSPAGTGAEAFF. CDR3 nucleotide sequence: TGTGCCAGCAGCCCGGCCGGGACAGGGGCTGAAGCTTTCTTT.

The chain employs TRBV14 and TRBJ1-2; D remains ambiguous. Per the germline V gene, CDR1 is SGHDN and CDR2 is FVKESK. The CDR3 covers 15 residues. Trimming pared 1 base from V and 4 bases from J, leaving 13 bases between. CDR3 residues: CASSQGGGLGYGYTF. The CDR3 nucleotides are TGTGCCAGCAGCCAAGGGGGAGGACTGGGCTATGGCTACACCTTC. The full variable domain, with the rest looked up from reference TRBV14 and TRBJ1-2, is EAGVTQFPSHSVIEKGQTVTLRCDPISGHDNLYWYRRVMGKEIKFLLHFVKESKQDESGMPNNRFLAERTGGTYSTLKVQPAELEDSGVYFCASSQGGGLGYGYTFGSGTRLTVV.

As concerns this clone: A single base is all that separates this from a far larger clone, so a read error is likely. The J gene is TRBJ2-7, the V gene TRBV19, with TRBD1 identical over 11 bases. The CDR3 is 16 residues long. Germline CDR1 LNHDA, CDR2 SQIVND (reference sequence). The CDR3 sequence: CANSVTGTGGSYEQYF. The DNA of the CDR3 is TGTGCCAATAGTGTCACCGGGACAGGGGGTTCCTACGAGCAGTACTTC.

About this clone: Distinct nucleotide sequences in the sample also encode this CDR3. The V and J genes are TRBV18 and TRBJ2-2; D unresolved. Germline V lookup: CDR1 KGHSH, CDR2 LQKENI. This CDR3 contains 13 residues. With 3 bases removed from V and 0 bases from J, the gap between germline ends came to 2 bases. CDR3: CASSPSNTGELFF. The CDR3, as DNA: TGTGCCAGCTCACCTTCGAACACCGGGGAGCTGTTTTTT. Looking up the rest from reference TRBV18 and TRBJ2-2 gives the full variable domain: NAGVMQNPRHLVRRRGQEARLRCSPMKGHSHVYWYRQLPEEGLKFMVYLQKENIIDESGMPKERFSAEFPKEGPSILRIQQVVRGDSAAYFCASSPSNTGELFFGEGSRLTVL.

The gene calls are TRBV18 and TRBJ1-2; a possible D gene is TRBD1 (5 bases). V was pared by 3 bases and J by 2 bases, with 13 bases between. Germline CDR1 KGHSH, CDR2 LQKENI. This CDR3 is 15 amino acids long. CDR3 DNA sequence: TGTGCCAGCTCACCTAGTTGGGACCTGAACTATGGCTACACCTTC. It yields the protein CASSPSWDLNYGYTF. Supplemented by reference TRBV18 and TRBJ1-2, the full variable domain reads NAGVMQNPRHLVRRRGQEARLRCSPMKGHSHVYWYRQLPEEGLKFMVYLQKENIIDESGMPKERFSAEFPKEGPSILRIQQVVRGDSAAYFCASSPSWDLNYGYTFGSGTRLTVV.

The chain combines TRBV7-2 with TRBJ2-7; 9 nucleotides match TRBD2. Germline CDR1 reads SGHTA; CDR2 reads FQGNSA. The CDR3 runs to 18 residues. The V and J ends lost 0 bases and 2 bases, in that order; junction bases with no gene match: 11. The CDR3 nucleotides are TGTGCCAGCAGCTTAGCGGCTCTAGCGGGAAATGGGGCCTACGAGCAGTACTTC. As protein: CASSLAALAGNGAYEQYF.

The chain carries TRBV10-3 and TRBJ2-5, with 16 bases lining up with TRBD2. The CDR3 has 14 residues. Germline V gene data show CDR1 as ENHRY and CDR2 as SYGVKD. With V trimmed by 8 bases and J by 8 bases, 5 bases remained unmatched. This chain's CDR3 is CAIGTSGRAPTQYF. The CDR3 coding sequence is TGTGCCATCGGGACTAGCGGGAGGGCCCCAACCCAGTACTTC.

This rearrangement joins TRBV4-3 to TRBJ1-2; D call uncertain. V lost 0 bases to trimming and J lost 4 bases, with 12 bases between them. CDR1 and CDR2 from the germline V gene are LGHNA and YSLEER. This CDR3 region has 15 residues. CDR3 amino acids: CASSQDRFLSYGYTF. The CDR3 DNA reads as TGCGCCAGCAGCCAAGATCGGTTCCTGAGCTATGGCTACACCTTC.